The 29 T cell receptor beta chains below all came from one sample that was sequenced in a study of T cell responses to AZD1222 COVID-19 vaccine. TCRdb's table, derived via immunoSEQ multiplex PCR, lists solely in-frame clones and lacks some. The sample contains fewer than 120,000 clones, around 90% of which appear only once. The sample consisted of peripheral blood, taken 28 days after the second AZD1222 dose. The receptors here all came from an adult who received the AZD1222 COVID-19 vaccine.

This chain joins TRBV5-1 and TRBJ2-7; D gene unclear. Per the germline V gene, CDR1 is SGHRS and CDR2 is YFSETQ. Between the trimmed V and J ends, which lost 0 bases and 0 bases, there was a span of 7 bases. The CDR3 has 14 residues. As DNA, the CDR3 is TGCGCCAGCAGCTTGGGTCGGAGCTCCTACGAGCAGTACTTC. As protein: CASSLGRSSYEQYF.

The chain combines TRBV11-3 with TRBJ2-1; 9 bases agree with TRBD2. The V gene's germline CDR1 is SGHNT and CDR2 YENEEA. The CDR3 sequence is 15 residues long. V lost 6 bases, J lost 7 bases, and 10 bases stayed unmatched. The CDR3 DNA reads TGTGCCAGCAGACCCGGGAGCGGGGGGATAAATGAGCAGTTCTTC. Translating gives CASRPGSGGINEQFF.

The chain joins TRBV18 to TRBJ1-4, with D unclear. Trimming took 3 bases from V and 8 from J, leaving 16 bases between them. Per the germline V gene, CDR1 is KGHSH and CDR2 is LQKENI. The CDR3 totals 15 residues. The CDR3 region has the DNA TGTGCCAGCTCACCGCGGACGGCCCAGAGCGAAAAACTGTTTTTT. This gives the protein CASSPRTAQSEKLFF.

This chain links TRBV18 with TRBJ2-3; no definite D call. V lost 3 bases and J lost 0, with 13 bases in between. The CDR3 contains 16 residues. Germline CDR1 is KGHSH and CDR2 is LQKENI. CDR3 in amino acids: CASSPRGNPSTDTQYF. As DNA, the CDR3 is TGTGCCAGCTCACCGCGAGGAAACCCCAGCACAGATACGCAGTATTTT.

CDR3 DNA sequence: TGTGCCAGCAGCTTAAGGCTAGCGGGGGGGCAGTTCTTC. Encoded protein: CASSLRLAGGQFF. The rearrangement joins TRBV7-9 to TRBJ2-1, with 11 bases fitting TRBD2. Germline loops: CDR1 SEHNR, CDR2 FQNEAQ (reference sequence). The CDR3 is 13 amino acids. The V and J ends lost 2 bases and 12 bases, in that order; junction bases with no gene match: 3. The whole variable domain, remainder taken from reference TRBV7-9 and TRBJ2-1, is DTGVSQNPRHKITKRGQNVTFRCDPISEHNRLYWYRQTLGQGPEFLTYFQNEAQLEKSRLLSDRFSAERPKGSFSTLEIQRTEQGDSAMYLCASSLRLAGGQFFGPGTRLTVL.

The rearrangement uses TRBV5-1 and TRBJ2-2, with D unresolved. The CDR3 is 14 residues long. Trimming cost V 8 bases and J 5 bases, with 16 bases left between them. Germline CDR1 SGHRS, CDR2 YFSETQ. CDR3 in amino acids: CASSRLMQTGELFF. CDR3 in DNA: TGCGCCAGTTCCAGGCTGATGCAAACCGGGGAGCTGTTTTTT.

This chain connects TRBV5-1 to TRBJ2-1, with 7 nucleotides matching TRBD2. The CDR3 extends over 15 amino acids. V shed 1 base, J shed 0 bases, and the junction held 1 base outside the gene matches. Germline V lookup: CDR1 SGHRS, CDR2 YFSETQ. DNA for the CDR3: TGCGCCAGCAGCTTGACTAGCGACTCCTACAATGAGCAGTTCTTC. Translating it yields CASSLTSDSYNEQFF.

This sequence joins TRBV2 and TRBJ1-1, with D possibly matching TRBD1 (5 bases). V gave up 1 base and J gave up 3 bases, with 9 bases separating them. CDR1 and CDR2 (germline): SNHLY, FYNNEI. CDR3 length: 14 residues. In DNA, the CDR3 is TGTGCCAGCAGTGAAGGGGGGACGGACACTGAAGCTTTCTTT. It specifies CASSEGGTDTEAFF. Full variable domain (missing parts from reference TRBV2 and TRBJ1-1): EPEVTQTPSHQVTQMGQEVILRCVPISNHLYFYWYRQILGQKVEFLVSFYNNEISEKSEIFDDQFSVERPDGSNFTLKIRSTKLEDSAMYFCASSEGGTDTEAFFGQGTRLTVV.

The chain links TRBV9 to TRBJ2-2; no reliable D call. From germline, CDR1 is SGDLS and CDR2 YYNGEE. The length of the CDR3 is 14 residues. V gave up 3 bases and J gave up 2 bases, with 8 bases separating them. CDR3 protein: CASSARPNTGELFF. DNA of the CDR3: TGTGCCAGCAGCGCCCGACCTAACACCGGGGAGCTGTTTTTT.

This chain uses TRBV5-1 with TRBJ1-2; D not resolved. The CDR3 length is 14 residues. V lost 0 bases and J lost 6, with 12 bases in between. Germline assignment: CDR1 SGHRS and CDR2 YFSETQ. Here the CDR3 reads CASSLAGGLDGYTF. DNA for the CDR3: TGCGCCAGCAGCTTGGCCGGAGGGTTGGATGGCTACACCTTC.

This chain uses TRBV5-1 with TRBJ2-7; no definite D call. V was cut by 4 bases and J by 3 bases, with 5 bases left in between. The CDR3 extends over 11 amino acids. Germline loops: CDR1 SGHRS, CDR2 YFSETQ. CDR3 loop: CASSANYEQYF. The CDR3 DNA follows: TGCGCCAGCAGCGCCAACTACGAGCAGTACTTC.

The chain employs TRBV10-2 and TRBJ2-7, with 8 bases aligning to TRBD1. The germline V gene has CDR1 WSHSY and CDR2 SAAADI. The length of the CDR3 is 13 residues. V lost 7 bases to trimming and J lost 9 bases; unmatched junction nucleotides: 11. The CDR3 DNA reads TGCGCCAGCATATCGGGACAGGACCTACGGCAGTACTTC. It codes for CASISGQDLRQYF.

The chain links TRBV6-6 to TRBJ2-3; no clear D. The CDR3 is made up of 11 amino acids. Germline CDR1 MNHNY, CDR2 SVGAGI (reference sequence). The V gene lost 6 bases and the J gene lost 6 bases, with 7 bases spanning the gap. CDR3 sequence: CASSLGDTQYF. For the CDR3, the DNA is TGTGCCAGCAGCCTCGGGGATACGCAGTATTTT.

The V gene is TRBV16, the J gene TRBJ1-1; no clear D. V gave up 0 bases and J gave up 2 bases, with 10 bases separating them. This CDR3 contains 15 residues. Germline V lookup: CDR1 KGHSY, CDR2 FQNENV. The DNA of the CDR3 is TGTGCCAGCAGCCAATCTGGGCACGGCAACACTGAAGCTTTCTTT. Its translation: CASSQSGHGNTEAFF.

This chain connects TRBV9 to TRBJ1-2; 8 nucleotides match TRBD1. The germline V gene encodes CDR1 SGDLS and CDR2 YYNGEE. The CDR3 contains 13 residues. V was clipped by 4 bases and J by 7 bases; unmatched bases: 6. DNA for the CDR3: TGTGCCAGCAGCATAGGACAGGGAAGTGGCTACACCTTC. It encodes CASSIGQGSGYTF.

The J gene is TRBJ1-1, the V gene TRBV11-2; D is possibly TRBD1 (5 bases). Trimming removed 2 bases at V and 5 bases at J, with 9 bases between. The germline CDR1 and CDR2 sequences are SGHAT and FQNNGV. This CDR3 is 13 amino acids long. CDR3 in amino acids: CASSLLRETEAFF. The CDR3 DNA follows: TGTGCCAGCAGCTTACTCAGGGAAACTGAAGCTTTCTTT.

The chain couples TRBV28 to TRBJ2-2, with 8 bases that match TRBD2. The J segment lost 7 bases and the V segment lost 5 bases, leaving 12 bases of the junction unmatched. Germline V CDR1 and CDR2: MDHEN, SYDVKM. The CDR3 is 16 amino acids. CDR3 nucleotides: TGTGCCAGCAGTGCCCCGGGACTAGGTCTAGGCGGGGAGCTGTTTTTT. Encoded protein: CASSAPGLGLGGELFF.

The chain recombines TRBV7-2 with TRBJ2-3, with 11 bases lining up with TRBD2. Trimming at V came to 5 bases and at J to 4 bases, leaving 5 bases not matched to a gene. From germline, CDR1 is SGHTA and CDR2 FQGNSA. The CDR3 has 15 amino acids. CDR3 region: CASSPGLAVPDTQYF. The CDR3 nucleotides read TGTGCCAGCAGCCCGGGACTAGCGGTCCCAGATACGCAGTATTTT.

The V and J genes are TRBV7-9 and TRBJ2-1; D gene uncertain. V was pared by 1 base and J by 1 base, with 5 bases between. CDR1 SEHNR and CDR2 FQNEAQ come from the germline V gene (reference sequence). This CDR3 is 14 amino acids long. Here the CDR3 reads CASSLDGSYNEQFF. The CDR3 DNA is TGTGCCAGCAGCTTAGACGGATCCTACAATGAGCAGTTCTTC.

The rearrangement links TRBV7-2 to TRBJ1-5; D remains unclear. The CDR3 totals 13 residues. Germline V lookup: CDR1 SGHTA, CDR2 FQGNSA. The V end lost 2 bases, the J end lost 3 bases, and 5 bases lay between the germline ends. This CDR3 is CASSLSYNQPQHF. In DNA, the CDR3 is TGTGCCAGCAGCTTATCCTACAATCAGCCCCAGCATTTT.

V is TRBV6-5 and J is TRBJ1-5; 8 positions agree with TRBD1. CDR1 is MNHEY and CDR2 is SVGAGI in the germline V gene. The CDR3 has 14 residues. V was pared by 5 bases and J by 5 bases, with 5 bases of the junction left unmatched. The CDR3 nucleotides read TGTGCCAGCAGTCACAGGGGGGTTCATCAGCCCCAGCATTTT. Translating it yields CASSHRGVHQPQHF.

This chain connects TRBV4-2 to TRBJ2-7, with 8 bases lining up with TRBD1. CDR1 and CDR2 (germline): LGHNA, YNFKEQ. This CDR3 is 11 amino acids long. Trimming at V came to 6 bases and at J to 11 bases, leaving 6 bases not matched to a gene. As DNA, the CDR3 is TGTGCCAGCAGTAACGACAGGGGAGAGTACTTC. This translates into CASSNDRGEYF.

This chain connects TRBV5-6 to TRBJ2-7; TRBD2 matches 13 bases. With 4 bases clipped from V and 8 bases from J, the junction kept 6 bases outside the gene matches. This CDR3 contains 14 residues. The V gene's germline CDR1 is SGHDT and CDR2 YYEEEE. The CDR3 bases are TGTGCCAGCAGCGGGACTAGCGGGACGTACAAGCAGTACTTC. Protein sequence: CASSGTSGTYKQYF.

This chain uses TRBV18 with TRBJ2-1; TRBD1 is a possible D gene (5 bases). This CDR3 contains 17 residues. V lost 2 bases to trimming and J lost 1 base, with 15 bases between them. Germline lookup yields CDR1 KGHSH and CDR2 LQKENI. CDR3 residues: CASSPFGADRSYNEQFF. The CDR3 DNA sequence: TGTGCCAGCTCACCATTTGGGGCTGACCGTTCCTACAATGAGCAGTTCTTC.

The chain links TRBV5-1 to TRBJ1-1; perhaps TRBD1 as D (5 bases). Trimming took off 0 bases at V and 1 base at J, with 10 bases between the two ends. CDR3 length: 15 amino acids. Per the germline V gene, CDR1 is SGHRS and CDR2 is YFSETQ. The CDR3 coding sequence is TGCGCCAGCAGCTTGGTAGGCGGGGGGAACACTGAAGCTTTCTTT. It encodes CASSLVGGGNTEAFF.

The CDR3 coding sequence is TGTGCCAGTAGTCCTCCGGGGGGCCGGCAGCCCCAGCATTTT. It encodes CASSPPGGRQPQHF. This chain connects TRBV19 to TRBJ1-5; D might be TRBD1 (6 bases). There are 14 residues in the CDR3. Trimming removed 5 bases from V and 7 bases from J, with 15 bases in between. The germline V gene has CDR1 LNHDA and CDR2 SQIVND (reference sequence).

The V call is TRBV28, the J call TRBJ2-5; 8 bases are shared with TRBD2. Germline values: CDR1 MDHEN, CDR2 SYDVKM. V trimming: 5 bases; J trimming: 5 bases; junction bases outside the gene matches: 13. The CDR3 extends over 16 amino acids. CDR3 sequence (DNA): TGTGCCAGCAGTACCACTCAGCGGGGGATGTGGGAGACCCAGTACTTC. This translates into CASSTTQRGMWETQYF.

This clone was seen once. V and J are TRBV5-6 and TRBJ1-2; TRBD1 might be the D (5 bases). The CDR3 contains 15 residues. The germline CDR1 and CDR2 sequences are SGHDT and YYEEEE. V was shortened by 0 bases and J by 5 bases, with 14 bases between the two germline ends. This chain's CDR3 is CASSLGSGVTYGYTF. The CDR3 bases are TGTGCCAGCAGCTTGGGTTCGGGGGTAACGTATGGCTACACCTTC.

The chain carries TRBV3-1 (or the pseudogene TRBV3-2) and TRBJ2-7, with TRBD1 matching 8 bases. Germline V lookup: CDR1 LGHDT, CDR2 YNNKEL (reference sequence). The V segment lost 4 bases and the J segment 1 base; nucleotides outside the gene matches: 3. The CDR3 extends over 14 amino acids. The CDR3 DNA follows: TGTGCCAGCAGCCTACAGGGGGGATCCTACGAGCAGTACTTC. It is translated as CASSLQGGSYEQYF.